The subject of this entry is one T cell receptor (beta chain). Its antigen is still unknown. The record originates from a study of OX40 agonist ivuxolimab in advanced cancers. As for the study in general: Hepatocellular carcinoma, melanoma, renal cell or head and neck cancer affected the dose-escalation patients. With a range of roughly 20 to 79, age averaged about 58 years, and roughly 80% were male.

Some clones are missing from TCRdb's copy, which holds only in-frame ones; the method was immunoSEQ multiplex PCR. This sample has 55,000 to 70,000 clones; approximately 85% occur once, and the top ten carry 4.5% to 5.5%. Study-wide results and limits: Researchers report that CD8+ T cells had, on average, more expanded clones than CD4+. Low normalized clonal expansion also occurred in some nonresponding patients.

The TCR sequence derives from an adult with an advanced solid tumor such as melanoma, head and neck, liver or kidney cancer. Sequenced here: CD4+ or CD8+ T cells sorted from blood, sampled in a trial of the OX40 agonist ivuxolimab.

CDR3 DNA: TGTGCCAGCGGGGCGGGAGGGCCTGAAGAGACCCAGTACTTC. Protein sequence: CASGAGGPEETQYF. The rearrangement links TRBV2 to TRBJ2-5; 9 nucleotides agree with TRBD2. The V and J ends lost 8 bases and 3 bases, in that order; junction bases with no gene match: 7. CDR1 and CDR2 (germline): SNHLY, FYNNEI. This CDR3 region has 14 residues.